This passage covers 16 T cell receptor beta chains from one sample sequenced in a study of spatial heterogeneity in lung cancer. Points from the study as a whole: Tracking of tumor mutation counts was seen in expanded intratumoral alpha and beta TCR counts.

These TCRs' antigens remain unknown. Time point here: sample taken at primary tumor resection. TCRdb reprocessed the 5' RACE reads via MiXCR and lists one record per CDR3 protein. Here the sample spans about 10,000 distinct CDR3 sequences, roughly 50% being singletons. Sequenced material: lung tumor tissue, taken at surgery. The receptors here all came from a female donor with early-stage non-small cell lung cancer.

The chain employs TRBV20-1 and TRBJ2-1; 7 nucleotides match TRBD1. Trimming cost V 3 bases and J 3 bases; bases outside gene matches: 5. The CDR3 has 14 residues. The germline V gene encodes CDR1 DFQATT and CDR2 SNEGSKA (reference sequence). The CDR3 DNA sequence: TGCAGTGCTAGTCAGGGACAGTACTACAATGAGCAGTTCTTC. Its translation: CSASQGQYYNEQFF.

CDR3 region: CASSSGQGAWNEQFF. CDR3 coding DNA: TGCGCCAGCAGCTCCGGACAGGGGGCATGGAATGAGCAGTTCTTC. The chain recombines TRBV5-1 with TRBJ2-1, with 11 bases lining up with TRBD1. Germline V gene lookup returns CDR1 SGHRS and CDR2 YFSETQ. The CDR3 runs to 15 residues. With 3 bases clipped from V and 7 bases from J, the junction kept 6 bases outside the gene matches. The whole variable domain, remainder taken from reference TRBV5-1 and TRBJ2-1, is KAGVTQTPRYLIKTRGQQVTLSCSPISGHRSVSWYQQTPGQGLQFLFEYFSETQRNKGNFPGRFSGRQFSNSRSEMNVSTLELGDSALYLCASSSGQGAWNEQFFGPGTRLTVL.

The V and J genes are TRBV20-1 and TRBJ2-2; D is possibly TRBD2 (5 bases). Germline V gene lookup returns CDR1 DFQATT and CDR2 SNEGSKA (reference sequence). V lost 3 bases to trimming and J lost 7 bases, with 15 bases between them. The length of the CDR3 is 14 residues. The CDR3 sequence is CSASPPLGGGELFF. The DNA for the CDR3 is TGCAGTGCTAGCCCGCCGCTTGGAGGCGGGGAGCTGTTTTTT.

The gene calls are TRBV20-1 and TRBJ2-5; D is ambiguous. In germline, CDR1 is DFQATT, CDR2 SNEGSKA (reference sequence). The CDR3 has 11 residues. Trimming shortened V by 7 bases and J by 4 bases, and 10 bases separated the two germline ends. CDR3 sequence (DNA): TGCAGTGGACTGAACCGAGAGACCCAGTACTTC. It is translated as CSGLNRETQYF.

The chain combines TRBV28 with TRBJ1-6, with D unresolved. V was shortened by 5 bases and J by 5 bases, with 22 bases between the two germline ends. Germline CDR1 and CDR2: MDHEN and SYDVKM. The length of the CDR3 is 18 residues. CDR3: CASSPPSGMVYNNSPLHF. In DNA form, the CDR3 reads TGTGCCAGCAGTCCACCGTCGGGGATGGTATATAATAATTCACCCCTCCACTTT.

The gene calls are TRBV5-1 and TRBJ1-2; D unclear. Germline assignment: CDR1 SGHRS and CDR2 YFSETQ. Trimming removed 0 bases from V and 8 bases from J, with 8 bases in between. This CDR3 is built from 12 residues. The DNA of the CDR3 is TGCGCCAGCAGCTTGGCGGGGATCGGCTACACCTTC. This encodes CASSLAGIGYTF.

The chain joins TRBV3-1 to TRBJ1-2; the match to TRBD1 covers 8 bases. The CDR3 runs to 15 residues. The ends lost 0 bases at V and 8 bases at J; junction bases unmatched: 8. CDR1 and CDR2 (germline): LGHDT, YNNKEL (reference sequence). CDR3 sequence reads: CASSQDPRQGRGYTF. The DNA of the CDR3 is TGTGCCAGCAGCCAAGATCCTAGACAGGGGAGGGGCTACACCTTC.

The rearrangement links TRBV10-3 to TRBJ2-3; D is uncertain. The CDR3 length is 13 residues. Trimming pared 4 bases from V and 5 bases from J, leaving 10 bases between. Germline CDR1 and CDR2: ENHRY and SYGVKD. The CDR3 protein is CAISGEARDTQYF. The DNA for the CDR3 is TGTGCCATCAGTGGAGAGGCGAGAGATACGCAGTATTTT.

CDR3 protein: CASSQDRPAQTVNTEAFF. CDR3 nucleotide sequence: TGCGCCAGCAGCCAAGATCGCCCTGCCCAGACAGTGAACACTGAAGCTTTCTTT. J is TRBJ1-1 and V is TRBV4-1; TRBD1 is a possible D gene (5 bases). V dropped 0 bases and J dropped 0 bases, with 17 bases sitting between them. This CDR3 comprises 18 residues. CDR1 and CDR2 (germline): MGHRA, YSYEKL.

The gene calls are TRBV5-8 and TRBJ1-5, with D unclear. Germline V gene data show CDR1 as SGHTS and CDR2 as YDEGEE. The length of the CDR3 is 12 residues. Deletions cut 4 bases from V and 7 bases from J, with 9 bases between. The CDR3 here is CASSQLRQPQHF. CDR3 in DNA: TGTGCCAGCAGCCAATTGAGGCAGCCCCAGCATTTT.

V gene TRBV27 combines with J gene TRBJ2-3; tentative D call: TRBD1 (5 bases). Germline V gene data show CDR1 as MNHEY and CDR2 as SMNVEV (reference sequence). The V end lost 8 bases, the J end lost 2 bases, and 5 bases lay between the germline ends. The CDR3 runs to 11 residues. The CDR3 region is CASGATDTQYF. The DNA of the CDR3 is TGTGCCAGCGGGGCCACAGATACGCAGTATTTT.

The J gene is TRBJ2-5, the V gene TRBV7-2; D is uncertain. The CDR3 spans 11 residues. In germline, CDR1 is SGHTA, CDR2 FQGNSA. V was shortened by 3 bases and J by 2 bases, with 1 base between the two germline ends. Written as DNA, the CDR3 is TGTGCCAGCAGCTTTCAAGAGACCCAGTACTTC. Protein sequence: CASSFQETQYF.

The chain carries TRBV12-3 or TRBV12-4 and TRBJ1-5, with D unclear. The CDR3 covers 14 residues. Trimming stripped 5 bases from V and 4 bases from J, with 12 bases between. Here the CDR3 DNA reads TGTGCCAGCAGTCAGGACGGATTAAATCAGCCCCAGCATTTT. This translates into CASSQDGLNQPQHF.

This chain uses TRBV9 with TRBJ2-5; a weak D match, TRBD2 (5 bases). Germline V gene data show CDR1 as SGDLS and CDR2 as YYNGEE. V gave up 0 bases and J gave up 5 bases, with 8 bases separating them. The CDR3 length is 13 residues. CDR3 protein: CASSVGSVETQYF. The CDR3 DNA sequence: TGTGCCAGCAGCGTAGGTAGCGTGGAGACCCAGTACTTC. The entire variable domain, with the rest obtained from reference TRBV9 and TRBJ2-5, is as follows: DSGVTQTPKHLITATGQRVTLRCSPRSGDLSVYWYQQSLDQGLQFLIQYYNGEERAKGNILERFSAQQFPDLHSELNLSSLELGDSALYFCASSVGSVETQYFGPGTRLLVL.

The CDR3 region is CSVGGLGGWTDTQYF. CDR3 nucleotide sequence: TGCAGCGTTGGTGGACTGGGGGGGTGGACAGATACGCAGTATTTT. The rearrangement links TRBV29-1 to TRBJ2-3; 7 bases agree with TRBD2. CDR1 is SQVTM, CDR2 ANQGSEA, per germline. The CDR3 covers 15 residues. Germline trimming cut 4 bases from V and 3 bases from J; bases unmatched to any gene: 10.

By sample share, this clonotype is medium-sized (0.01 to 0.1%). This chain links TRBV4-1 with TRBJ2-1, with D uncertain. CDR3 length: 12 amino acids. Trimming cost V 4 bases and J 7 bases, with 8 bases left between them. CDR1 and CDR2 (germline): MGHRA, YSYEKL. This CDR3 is CASSPGRNEQFF. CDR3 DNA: TGCGCCAGCAGCCCTGGACGGAATGAGCAGTTCTTC.